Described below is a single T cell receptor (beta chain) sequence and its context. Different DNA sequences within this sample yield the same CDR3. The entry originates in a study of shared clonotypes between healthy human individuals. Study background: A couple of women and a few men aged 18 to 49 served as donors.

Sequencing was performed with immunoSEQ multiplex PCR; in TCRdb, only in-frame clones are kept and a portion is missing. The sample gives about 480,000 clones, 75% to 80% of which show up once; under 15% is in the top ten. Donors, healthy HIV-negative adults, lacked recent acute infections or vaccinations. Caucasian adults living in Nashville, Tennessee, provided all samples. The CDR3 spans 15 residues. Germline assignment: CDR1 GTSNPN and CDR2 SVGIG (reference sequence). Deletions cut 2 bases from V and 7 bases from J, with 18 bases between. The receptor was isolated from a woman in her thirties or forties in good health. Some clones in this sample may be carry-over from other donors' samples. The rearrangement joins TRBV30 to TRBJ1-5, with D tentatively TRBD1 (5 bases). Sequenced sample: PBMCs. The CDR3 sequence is CAWSPGTEFGQPQHF. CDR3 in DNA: TGTGCCTGGAGTCCCGGGACCGAGTTTGGGCAGCCCCAGCATTTT.